This T cell receptor beta chain is drawn from a study of monozygotic twins with inflammatory bowel disease. From the 5' RACE reads, TCRdb lists one entry per CDR3 protein and no DNA. The sample's table shows nearly 450,000 distinct CDR3 sequences. Germline CDR1 reads SGHRS; CDR2 reads YFSETQ. This CDR3 is 14 amino acids long. Sequencing was performed on blood. The TCR sequence derives from a human donor with ulcerative colitis or Crohn's disease, or a healthy co-twin of an affected twin (not recorded which). This chain connects TRBV5-1 to TRBJ2-1. CDR3: CASSDGSSYNEQFF.